A selection of T cell receptor beta chains follows, all from one sample in a study of response to subunit inactivated influenza vaccine. TCRdb re-derived calls from the RT-PCR reads in MiXCR, one entry per CDR3 protein. The sample contains 500,000 to 550,000 distinct CDR3 sequences, 7.2% of which appear only once. The sequences come from PBMCs from blood, collected roughly 24 months after vaccination. All receptors come from a man aged 45 to 75 who received an inactivated influenza vaccine. The CDR3 runs from the conserved cysteine through the conserved F or W. Each record gives: V gene, J gene, D gene, clone size, CDR3 protein, CDR3 DNA. A D gene is named only where the DNA matches it firmly. The size field is filled for only some rows; it gives once, few, many or a size class.

v_gene: TRBV10-3
j_gene: TRBJ2-1
d_gene: .
abundance: many
CDR3aa: CAISDGRSNEQFF
CDR3nt: TGTGCCATCAGTGATGGCCGTTCCAATGAGCAGTTCTTC

v_gene: TRBV14
j_gene: TRBJ1-1
d_gene: TRBD1
abundance: .
CDR3aa: CASSAAGQKMNTEAFF
CDR3nt: TGTGCCAGCAGCGCAGCGGGACAGAAGATGAACACTGAAGCTTTCTTT

v_gene: TRBV28
j_gene: TRBJ2-5
d_gene: .
abundance: .
CDR3aa: CASSSPFPGETQYF
CDR3nt: TGTGCCAGCAGTTCCCCCTTCCCGGGAGAGACCCAGTACTTC

v_gene: TRBV7-8
j_gene: TRBJ2-7
d_gene: .
abundance: few
CDR3aa: CASSVSLAYEQYF
CDR3nt: TGTGCCAGCAGCGTCTCACTAGCTTACGAGCAGTACTTC

v_gene: TRBV7-2
j_gene: TRBJ2-7
d_gene: .
abundance: .
CDR3aa: CASSSSFRNPYEQYF
CDR3nt: TGTGCCAGCAGCTCCTCGTTTAGGAATCCCTACGAGCAGTACTTC

v_gene: TRBV4-2
j_gene: TRBJ2-3
d_gene: TRBD1
abundance: many
CDR3aa: CASSQGRTGRSTDTQYF
CDR3nt: TGTGCCAGCAGCCAAGGACGGACAGGGCGATCGACAGATACGCAGTATTTT

v_gene: TRBV20-1
j_gene: TRBJ1-6
d_gene: .
abundance: few
CDR3aa: CSAGGRGNSPLHF
CDR3nt: TGCAGTGCTGGGGGACGGGGGAATTCACCCCTCCACTTT

v_gene: TRBV29-1
j_gene: TRBJ2-5
d_gene: .
abundance: .
CDR3aa: CSVAANGETQYF
CDR3nt: TGCAGCGTTGCAGCGAACGGAGAGACCCAGTACTTC

v_gene: TRBV20-1
j_gene: TRBJ2-6
d_gene: .
abundance: few
CDR3aa: CSARARAGANVLTF
CDR3nt: TGCAGTGCTAGAGCAAGGGCTGGGGCCAACGTCCTGACTTTC

v_gene: TRBV4-3
j_gene: TRBJ2-7
d_gene: .
abundance: many
CDR3aa: CASSPADSSYEQYF
CDR3nt: TGCGCCAGCAGCCCTGCAGACAGCTCCTACGAGCAGTACTTC

v_gene: TRBV5-5
j_gene: TRBJ2-1
d_gene: .
abundance: few
CDR3aa: CASSPSRTPYNEQFF
CDR3nt: TGTGCCAGCAGCCCCAGCCGTACCCCATACAATGAGCAGTTCTTC

v_gene: TRBV7-9
j_gene: TRBJ1-1
d_gene: .
abundance: many
CDR3aa: CASSLRSTEAFF
CDR3nt: TGTGCCAGCAGCTTGCGGTCCACTGAAGCTTTCTTT

v_gene: TRBV3-1
j_gene: TRBJ2-5
d_gene: .
abundance: .
CDR3aa: CASSQVSETQYF
CDR3nt: TGTGCCAGCAGCCAAGTTAGCGAGACCCAGTACTTC

v_gene: TRBV20-1
j_gene: TRBJ1-4
d_gene: TRBD1
abundance: few
CDR3aa: CSARGTGGHYEKLFF
CDR3nt: TGCAGTGCTAGAGGCACAGGGGGTCATTACGAAAAACTGTTTTTT

v_gene: TRBV10-3
j_gene: TRBJ2-3
d_gene: TRBD2
abundance: .
CDR3aa: CAITSIAGGLTDTQYF
CDR3nt: TGTGCCATCACCTCAATAGCGGGAGGTCTCACAGATACGCAGTATTTT

v_gene: TRBV18
j_gene: TRBJ2-3
d_gene: .
abundance: .
CDR3aa: CASSPMARGGGDTQYF
CDR3nt: TGTGCCAGCTCACCTATGGCGCGGGGTGGAGGAGATACGCAGTATTTT

v_gene: TRBV3-1
j_gene: TRBJ2-4
d_gene: .
abundance: .
CDR3aa: CASSQGSHIQYF
CDR3nt: TGTGCCAGCAGCCAAGGGAGCCACATTCAGTACTTC

v_gene: TRBV5-1
j_gene: TRBJ2-1
d_gene: TRBD2
abundance: .
CDR3aa: CASSSDSGTYNEQFF
CDR3nt: TGCGCCAGCAGCTCAGATAGCGGGACCTACAATGAGCAGTTCTTC

v_gene: TRBV7-2
j_gene: TRBJ2-7
d_gene: TRBD2
abundance: many
CDR3aa: CASSWKISGSYEQYF
CDR3nt: TGTGCCAGCAGCTGGAAGATTAGCGGGAGTTACGAGCAGTACTTC

v_gene: TRBV28
j_gene: TRBJ1-1
d_gene: .
abundance: .
CDR3aa: CASWPGGAWTEAFF
CDR3nt: TGTGCCAGCTGGCCCGGGGGGGCGTGGACTGAAGCTTTCTTT

v_gene: TRBV11-2
j_gene: TRBJ2-7
d_gene: .
abundance: .
CDR3aa: CASSLGRSSEQYF
CDR3nt: TGTGCCAGCAGCTTAGGCCGATCCTCCGAGCAGTACTTC

v_gene: TRBV5-5
j_gene: TRBJ2-7
d_gene: .
abundance: few
CDR3aa: CASSLETSLSTLEQYF
CDR3nt: TGTGCCAGCAGCTTGGAGACATCCCTTTCTACCCTCGAGCAGTACTTC

v_gene: TRBV6-2/TRBV6-3
j_gene: TRBJ1-1
d_gene: .
abundance: many
CDR3aa: CASSWTVGTEAFF
CDR3nt: TGTGCCAGCAGTTGGACTGTTGGCACTGAAGCTTTCTTT

v_gene: TRBV20-1
j_gene: TRBJ1-2
d_gene: TRBD1
abundance: few
CDR3aa: CSARGDRVVYGYTF
CDR3nt: TGCAGTGCGCGGGGGGACAGGGTTGTCTATGGCTACACCTTC

v_gene: TRBV20-1
j_gene: TRBJ1-3
d_gene: TRBD1
abundance: .
CDR3aa: CSAYTGTVSGNTIYF
CDR3nt: TGCAGTGCTTATACTGGGACAGTCTCTGGAAACACCATATATTTT

v_gene: TRBV5-5
j_gene: TRBJ2-3
d_gene: TRBD1
abundance: many
CDR3aa: CASSLSTGSTDTQYF
CDR3nt: TGTGCCAGCAGCTTGTCGACAGGGAGCACAGATACGCAGTATTTT

v_gene: TRBV12-3/TRBV12-4
j_gene: TRBJ2-7
d_gene: TRBD1
abundance: .
CDR3aa: CASSSGQGVSEQYF
CDR3nt: TGTGCCAGCAGTTCGGGTCAGGGGGTTAGCGAGCAGTACTTC

v_gene: TRBV7-8
j_gene: TRBJ2-1
d_gene: TRBD2
abundance: few
CDR3aa: CASSLNPAGGGEQFF
CDR3nt: TGTGCCAGCAGCTTAAATCCAGCGGGAGGAGGTGAGCAGTTCTTC

v_gene: TRBV5-6
j_gene: TRBJ2-2
d_gene: .
abundance: .
CDR3aa: CASSLLYLSNTGELFF
CDR3nt: TGTGCCAGCAGCTTACTTTACCTTTCGAACACCGGGGAGCTGTTTTTT

v_gene: TRBV28
j_gene: TRBJ2-7
d_gene: TRBD1
abundance: few
CDR3aa: CASKDGQGVYEQYF
CDR3nt: TGTGCCAGCAAAGACGGACAGGGGGTGTACGAGCAGTACTTC

v_gene: TRBV7-2
j_gene: TRBJ2-2
d_gene: .
abundance: .
CDR3aa: CASSPGSNTGELFF
CDR3nt: TGTGCCAGCAGCCCTGGGTCGAACACCGGGGAGCTGTTTTTT

v_gene: TRBV7-2
j_gene: TRBJ1-2
d_gene: TRBD1
abundance: .
CDR3aa: CASSWGQGVNYGYTF
CDR3nt: TGTGCCAGCAGCTGGGGACAGGGGGTTAACTATGGCTACACCTTC

v_gene: TRBV10-1
j_gene: TRBJ2-2
d_gene: .
abundance: .
CDR3aa: CASGETILGTANTGELFF
CDR3nt: TGCGCCAGCGGCGAAACTATTTTGGGCACCGCGAACACCGGGGAGCTGTTTTTT

v_gene: TRBV20-1
j_gene: TRBJ2-7
d_gene: .
abundance: .
CDR3aa: CSARIHSTYEQYF
CDR3nt: TGCAGTGCTAGAATCCACAGCACCTACGAGCAGTACTTC

v_gene: TRBV6-2/TRBV6-3
j_gene: TRBJ2-7
d_gene: .
abundance: .
CDR3aa: CASSWGQYEQYF
CDR3nt: TGTGCCAGCAGTTGGGGTCAATACGAGCAGTACTTC

v_gene: TRBV10-1
j_gene: TRBJ2-7
d_gene: .
abundance: many
CDR3aa: CASSESLGEQYF
CDR3nt: TGCGCCAGCAGTGAGTCTTTGGGTGAGCAGTACTTC

v_gene: TRBV21-1
j_gene: TRBJ1-5
d_gene: .
abundance: few
CDR3aa: CASSGRTGMNQPQHF
CDR3nt: TGTGCCAGCAGCGGACGGACAGGGATGAATCAGCCCCAGCATTTT

v_gene: TRBV6-2/TRBV6-3
j_gene: TRBJ1-6
d_gene: .
abundance: few
CDR3aa: CASRLTWESPLHF
CDR3nt: TGTGCCAGCAGACTTACATGGGAATCACCCCTCCACTTT

v_gene: TRBV20-1
j_gene: TRBJ1-5
d_gene: .
abundance: many
CDR3aa: CSARDRTLSNQPQHF
CDR3nt: TGCAGTGCTAGAGACCGGACACTTAGCAATCAGCCCCAGCATTTT

v_gene: TRBV7-6
j_gene: TRBJ2-5
d_gene: TRBD2
abundance: few
CDR3aa: CASSLGTGGKQETQYF
CDR3nt: TGTGCCAGCAGCTTAGGCACGGGGGGGAAGCAAGAGACCCAGTACTTC

v_gene: TRBV5-1
j_gene: TRBJ2-3
d_gene: .
abundance: few
CDR3aa: CASSSAGTGDTQYF
CDR3nt: TGCGCCAGCAGCTCTGCAGGGACTGGAGATACGCAGTATTTT

v_gene: TRBV20-1
j_gene: TRBJ2-1
d_gene: .
abundance: few
CDR3aa: CSASVLSDDEQFF
CDR3nt: TGCAGTGCTAGTGTTCTCAGCGACGATGAGCAGTTCTTC

v_gene: TRBV18
j_gene: TRBJ1-1
d_gene: TRBD1
abundance: many
CDR3aa: CASSRTGGSTEAFF
CDR3nt: TGTGCCAGCTCACGGACAGGGGGCTCCACTGAAGCTTTCTTT

v_gene: TRBV12-3/TRBV12-4
j_gene: TRBJ2-1
d_gene: TRBD2
abundance: many
CDR3aa: CASTLLAGLHNEQFF
CDR3nt: TGTGCCAGCACCTTACTAGCGGGACTTCACAATGAGCAGTTCTTC

v_gene: TRBV20-1
j_gene: TRBJ1-5
d_gene: .
abundance: .
CDR3aa: CSAPGPQSSNQPQHF
CDR3nt: TGCAGTGCGCCGGGTCCTCAATCTAGCAATCAGCCCCAGCATTTT